The 10 T cell receptor beta chains below come from one sample, sequenced in a study of T cell repertoires in cytomegalovirus infection. Via MiXCR, TCRdb re-called the reads, giving one row per CDR3 protein. The table has about 920,000 distinct CDR3 sequences, 31% seen once. The antigens for these receptors are not known. The sequencing used cultured CD8+ T cells from PBMCs, collected from culture after CMV antigen stimulation. The receptors were gathered from a human donor in good health (CMV status not recorded). Some clones in this sample may be carry-over from other donors' samples.

The V and J genes are TRBV15 and TRBJ1-1; D gene uncertain. The germline V gene has CDR1 LNHNV and CDR2 YYDKDF (reference sequence). This CDR3 has 14 amino acids. V was shortened by 0 bases and J by 7 bases, with 12 bases between the two germline ends. The chain's CDR3 is CATSRDIARDEAFF. Written as DNA, the CDR3 is TGTGCCACCAGCAGAGATATCGCCAGAGATGAAGCTTTCTTT.

The chain is built from TRBV2 and TRBJ2-3; D is possibly TRBD2 (6 bases). Germline V gene sequence: CDR1 SNHLY, CDR2 FYNNEI. The CDR3 consists of 10 residues. The V end lost 7 bases, the J end lost 12 bases, and 11 bases lay between the germline ends. The CDR3 DNA follows: TGTGCCAGCATGGGACTCCCACAGTATTTT. It specifies CASMGLPQYF.

The chain uses TRBV7-2 and TRBJ1-1; 12 positions agree with TRBD1. Per the germline V gene, CDR1 is SGHTA and CDR2 is FQGNSA. The V gene end was trimmed by 1 base and the J gene end by 0 bases; junction bases not matched to a gene: 6. The CDR3 loop spans 18 amino acids. CDR3 in DNA: TGTACCAGCAGCTTAGTGGGGGGACAGGGGGCGTTGAACACTGAAGCTTTCTTT. Translating gives CTSSLVGGQGALNTEAFF.

The CDR3 sequence: CASSPKYRDRDHTGELFF. As DNA, the CDR3 is TGTGCCAGCAGCCCCAAATACCGGGACAGGGATCACACCGGGGAGCTGTTTTTT. This chain connects TRBV7-6 to TRBJ2-2; 9 bases map to TRBD1. Germline V gene data show CDR1 as SGHVS and CDR2 as FNYEAQ. The CDR3 has 18 amino acids. With 5 bases clipped from V and 3 bases from J, the junction kept 13 bases outside the gene matches.

The rearrangement joins TRBV7-9 to TRBJ2-3; TRBD2 agrees at 11 bases. The CDR3 extends over 19 amino acids. Trimming removed 5 bases from V and 4 bases from J; junction bases left unmatched: 17. CDR1 and CDR2 from the germline V gene are SEHNR and FQNEAQ (reference sequence). The chain's CDR3 is CASSPRGIAGGRVADTQYF. CDR3 bases: TGTGCCAGCAGCCCTCGCGGAATAGCGGGGGGGAGAGTGGCAGATACGCAGTATTTT.

This chain uses TRBV12-3 or TRBV12-4 with TRBJ1-3; TRBD1 matches at 8 bases. The CDR3 loop spans 15 amino acids. The junction had 7 bases not matched to a gene; V was cut back by 5 bases and J by 4 bases. The CDR3 is CASSPRTGLGNTIYF. The CDR3 coding sequence is TGTGCCAGCAGTCCACGGACAGGGTTAGGAAACACCATATATTTT.

The sample holds many counts of this clonotype. This chain connects TRBV7-8 to TRBJ1-1; tentative D call: TRBD1 (5 bases). The CDR3 is 13 residues long. The germline V gene has CDR1 SGHVS and CDR2 FQNEAQ. V dropped 3 bases and J dropped 4 bases, with 9 bases sitting between them. CDR3 nucleotide sequence: TGTGCCAGCAGCTTGCTGAGGGGCACTGAAGCTTTCTTT. Its protein is CASSLLRGTEAFF.

The chain has TRBV2 and TRBJ2-7, with D possibly matching TRBD2 (5 bases). The CDR3 covers 11 residues. Germline values: CDR1 SNHLY, CDR2 FYNNEI. V was pared by 8 bases and J by 6 bases, with 11 bases between. The CDR3 loop is CASLGGGEQYV. The CDR3 bases are TGTGCCAGCCTCGGTGGAGGCGAGCAGTACGTC.

This chain joins TRBV27 and TRBJ2-1, with 8 bases fitting TRBD1. Trimming at V came to 3 bases and at J to 7 bases, leaving 2 bases not matched to a gene. Germline V gives CDR1 MNHEY, CDR2 SMNVEV (reference sequence). The CDR3 covers 13 residues. The CDR3 region is CASSLTGENEQFF. The CDR3 DNA is TGTGCCAGCAGTTTGACAGGGGAGAATGAGCAGTTCTTC.

This clonotype appeared many times. The V and J genes are TRBV12-3 or TRBV12-4 and TRBJ1-5; weak D call: TRBD1 (6 bases). The germline V and J ends were trimmed by 6 bases and 3 bases, with 15 bases remaining between them. The CDR3 length is 15 residues. The CDR3 sequence: CASSPEDSTNQPQHF. The CDR3 bases are TGTGCCAGCAGCCCCGAGGACAGTACCAATCAGCCCCAGCATTTT.